This T cell receptor (beta chain) was sequenced in a study of cytomegalovirus exposure and HLA in healthy donors. In the PCR, 60 Vbeta and 13 Jbeta primers were used. Only in-frame clones appear in the TCRdb table, and some are missing; sequencing was by immunoSEQ multiplex PCR. The top ten clones hold over 8.5% of a sample with about 78,000 clones, approximately 70% of them seen once. This clone was found a few times. Germline V gene sequence: CDR1 SGHNT, CDR2 YENEEA. The CDR3 contains 13 residues. The clonotype was recovered from a woman between 35 and 50 years old in good health and CMV-seropositive. The V and J genes are TRBV11-3 and TRBJ2-5; maybe TRBD1 (5 bases). The DNA end favors TRBJ2-7, so the J call may be wrong. Specimen: PBMCs. CDR3 loop: CASSSSGHNEQYF. As DNA, the CDR3 is TGTGCCAGCAGCTCCTCAGGGCACAACGAGCAGTACTTC.